One and the same sample provided the 29 T cell receptor beta chains below, sequenced in a study of blood T cell repertoires in COVID-19. Data came from immunoSEQ multiplex PCR; TCRdb stores just in-frame clones and leaves some out. The sample has 320,000 or so clones; roughly 90% are singletons. Material for sequencing was PBMCs or T cells enriched from blood (not recorded which). The receptors stem from a woman in her twenties or thirties who had recovered from COVID-19.

The V call is TRBV19, the J call TRBJ2-3, with 9 bases matching TRBD2. This CDR3 comprises 12 residues. V lost 7 bases and J lost 11; bases outside the gene matches: 7. Germline assignment: CDR1 LNHDA and CDR2 SQIVND (reference sequence). The CDR3 coding sequence is TGTGCCAGTACTGGCGGGGGGGTTAGGCAGTATTTT. Protein: CASTGGGVRQYF.

V is TRBV4-2 and J is TRBJ2-5; 8 bases are shared with TRBD1. V shed 1 base, J shed 1 base, and the junction held 11 bases outside the gene matches. CDR1 and CDR2 (germline): LGHNA, YNFKEQ. CDR3 size: 18 residues. The CDR3: CASSQGDRGMGLQETQYF. The CDR3 DNA is TGTGCCAGCAGCCAAGGAGACAGGGGCATGGGACTCCAAGAGACCCAGTACTTC.

The V gene is TRBV19, the J gene TRBJ1-2, with 7 bases matching TRBD1. Trimming removed 3 bases from V and 4 bases from J; junction bases left unmatched: 5. The CDR3 runs 14 residues. CDR1 LNHDA and CDR2 SQIVND come from the germline V gene (reference sequence). CDR3 DNA sequence: TGTGCCAGTAGTATGGGACAGAAGACCTATGGCTACACCTTC. Its protein is CASSMGQKTYGYTF.

V is TRBV5-6 and J is TRBJ1-5, with 11 bases lining up with TRBD1. With V trimmed by 3 bases and J by 5 bases, 4 bases remained unmatched. CDR3 length equals 15 residues. Germline V gene lookup returns CDR1 SGHDT and CDR2 YYEEEE. CDR3 in DNA: TGTGCCAGCAGCTATGGACAGGGGGCATATCAGCCCCAGCATTTT. Protein: CASSYGQGAYQPQHF. Full variable domain (remainder filled in from reference TRBV5-6 and TRBJ1-5): DAGVTQSPTHLIKTRGQQVTLRCSPKSGHDTVSWYQQALGQGPQFIFQYYEEEERQRGNFPDRFSGHQFPNYSSELNVNALLLGDSALYLCASSYGQGAYQPQHFGDGTRLSIL.

The chain couples TRBV19 to TRBJ1-1; 7 bases map to TRBD1. There are 14 residues in the CDR3. Germline CDR1 is LNHDA and CDR2 is SQIVND (reference sequence). The V segment lost 3 bases and the J segment 10 bases; nucleotides outside the gene matches: 11. The CDR3 here is CASSILLDRERAFF. The CDR3 DNA reads as TGTGCCAGTAGTATTCTCCTTGACAGGGAAAGAGCTTTCTTT.

The J gene is TRBJ1-5, the V gene TRBV19; TRBD1 matches at 7 bases. CDR1 and CDR2 from the germline V gene are LNHDA and SQIVND (reference sequence). V lost 2 bases to trimming and J lost 4 bases; unmatched junction nucleotides: 8. This CDR3 has 16 amino acids. The CDR3 spells CASSIRQGRLNQPQHF. In nucleotides, the CDR3 is TGTGCCAGTAGTATAAGACAGGGCCGGCTGAATCAGCCCCAGCATTTT. Full variable domain (remainder filled in from reference TRBV19 and TRBJ1-5): DGGITQSPKYLFRKEGQNVTLSCEQNLNHDAMYWYRQDPGQGLRLIYYSQIVNDFQKGDIAEGYSVSREKKESFPLTVTSAQKNPTAFYLCASSIRQGRLNQPQHFGDGTRLSIL.

In this sample, this clone turned up once. This chain connects TRBV28 to TRBJ2-7, with D possibly being TRBD1 (5 bases). V gave up 5 bases and J gave up 11 bases, with 19 bases separating them. Germline CDR1 MDHEN, CDR2 SYDVKM. CDR3 length: 13 amino acids. CDR3 DNA: TGTGCCAGCAGTAAGAAGGGGTTTGGACCCAAGTACTTC. Encoded protein: CASSKKGFGPKYF.

The J gene is TRBJ2-5, the V gene TRBV19; 12 nucleotides align to TRBD1. After removal of 5 bases from V and 5 bases from J, the junction contained 6 bases not matched to a gene. CDR1 is LNHDA and CDR2 is SQIVND in the germline V gene (reference sequence). There are 15 residues in the CDR3. CDR3 protein: CASSPGTGGGETQYF. As DNA, the CDR3 is TGTGCCAGTAGTCCGGGGACAGGGGGCGGTGAGACCCAGTACTTC.

The chain recombines TRBV7-7 with TRBJ2-1; 7 bases agree with TRBD1. CDR1 SSHAT and CDR2 FNYEAQ come from the germline V gene (reference sequence). The CDR3 covers 13 residues. V lost 5 bases and J lost 8; bases outside the gene matches: 6. Here the CDR3 reads CASSLTGVDEQFF. The CDR3 DNA sequence: TGTGCCAGCAGCCTTACAGGGGTGGATGAGCAGTTCTTC.

This clone appeared a single time. The chain uses TRBV27 and TRBJ1-2; D call uncertain. Looked up from germline, CDR1 is MNHEY and CDR2 is SMNVEV (reference sequence). This CDR3 has 16 residues. V lost 5 bases to trimming and J lost 4 bases, with 20 bases between them. CDR3 sequence reads: CASSRTPGSTPYGYTF. CDR3 nucleotide sequence: TGTGCCAGCAGTCGAACTCCGGGGTCCACTCCCTATGGCTACACCTTC.

J is TRBJ1-3 and V is TRBV7-2; unclear D gene. CDR1 and CDR2 from the germline V gene are SGHTA and FQGNSA. CDR3 length: 17 amino acids. The V gene lost 0 bases and the J gene lost 0 bases, with 12 bases spanning the gap. The CDR3, as DNA: TGTGCCAGCAGCTTAGCCCCAACATCCCGCTCTGGAAACACCATATATTTT. Translated: CASSLAPTSRSGNTIYF.

The genes are TRBV18 and TRBJ1-2; D remains ambiguous. The CDR3 has 14 residues. Germline V gene data show CDR1 as KGHSH and CDR2 as LQKENI. With 2 bases removed from V and 5 bases from J, the gap between germline ends came to 12 bases. CDR3 nucleotide sequence: TGTGCCAGCTCACCATTTTATTCTCGGTATGGCTACACCTTC. Amino acid sequence: CASSPFYSRYGYTF.

The J gene is TRBJ2-3, the V gene TRBV30; 9 bases are shared with TRBD2. Germline trimming cut 3 bases from V and 3 bases from J; bases unmatched to any gene: 7. CDR3 length: 15 amino acids. Germline CDR1 GTSNPN, CDR2 SVGIG (reference sequence). This chain's CDR3 is CAWSPGRGGTDTQYF. For the CDR3, the DNA is TGTGCCTGGAGCCCAGGGCGGGGGGGTACAGATACGCAGTATTTT.

The chain uses TRBV16 and TRBJ2-1; tentatively, D is TRBD1 (6 bases). The CDR3 length is 16 residues. The germline CDR1 and CDR2 sequences are KGHSY and FQNENV. V gave up 4 bases and J gave up 2 bases, with 15 bases separating them. This chain's CDR3 is CASSPFAKGAYNEQFF. The CDR3 DNA sequence: TGTGCCAGCAGCCCCTTTGCCAAGGGGGCCTACAATGAGCAGTTCTTC.

This sequence joins TRBV3-1 (or the pseudogene TRBV3-2) and TRBJ1-1, with a weak D call TRBD1 (6 bases). The CDR3 is 16 residues long. The germline V gene has CDR1 LGHDT and CDR2 YNNKEL (reference sequence). Trimming took 1 base from V and 4 from J, leaving 16 bases between them. The CDR3 sequence: CASSQAGGAGITEAFF. The DNA for the CDR3 is TGTGCCAGCAGCCAAGCTGGGGGCGCCGGGATCACTGAAGCTTTCTTT.

In nucleotides, the CDR3 is TGTGCCCGGGACCCAACGAACAGGGGAGCAAGTGGCTACACCTTC. Translation: CARDPTNRGASGYTF. The chain uses TRBV30 and TRBJ1-2; 7 bases match TRBD1. CDR3 length: 15 amino acids. J was trimmed by 7 bases and V by 8 bases; bases with no gene match: 19. The germline V gene has CDR1 GTSNPN and CDR2 SVGIG (reference sequence).

This chain connects TRBV5-6 to TRBJ2-2, with no clear D. Germline lookup yields CDR1 SGHDT and CDR2 YYEEEE. The CDR3 consists of 13 residues. V was trimmed by 0 bases and J by 8 bases, leaving 8 bases between them. CDR3 protein: CASSLVVSGELFF. For the CDR3, the DNA is TGTGCCAGCAGCTTGGTAGTCTCGGGGGAGCTGTTTTTT.

The DNA of the CDR3 is TGTGCCAGCAGCTCGCCGGACAGGGGACGTGGCTACACCTTC. Translation: CASSSPDRGRGYTF. This chain connects TRBV11-2 to TRBJ1-2, with 9 bases that match TRBD1. This CDR3 has 14 amino acids. The germline CDR1 and CDR2 sequences are SGHAT and FQNNGV. Trimming cost V 4 bases and J 7 bases; bases outside gene matches: 7.

This clone was observed at least ten times. This chain connects TRBV5-1 to TRBJ2-3; 7 nucleotides agree with TRBD1. With V trimmed by 4 bases and J by 2 bases, 10 bases remained unmatched. CDR1 and CDR2 (germline): SGHRS, YFSETQ. The CDR3 sequence is 16 residues long. DNA of the CDR3: TGCGCCAGCAGCCCTTCAGGGGACAGCCACACAGATACGCAGTATTTT. Its translation is CASSPSGDSHTDTQYF.

This rearrangement joins TRBV7-2 to TRBJ1-2; a weak D match, TRBD1 (6 bases). This CDR3 region has 13 residues. The ends were cut back, 2 bases at V and 5 bases at J, with 9 bases in the middle. Germline CDR1 is SGHTA and CDR2 is FQGNSA. This chain's CDR3 is CASSLWGPYGYTF. Written as DNA, the CDR3 is TGTGCCAGCAGCTTATGGGGGCCTTATGGCTACACCTTC.

This chain joins TRBV2 and TRBJ1-5; the match to TRBD1 covers 7 bases. The CDR3 spans 15 residues. Per germline, CDR1 SNHLY and CDR2 FYNNEI. The junction had 6 bases not matched to a gene; V was cut back by 6 bases and J by 1 base. CDR3 sequence: CASREGASSNQPQHF. The CDR3 bases are TGTGCCAGCAGGGAGGGGGCGTCGAGCAATCAGCCCCAGCATTTT. The complete variable domain, with remaining parts taken from reference TRBV2 and TRBJ1-5, reads EPEVTQTPSHQVTQMGQEVILRCVPISNHLYFYWYRQILGQKVEFLVSFYNNEISEKSEIFDDQFSVERPDGSNFTLKIRSTKLEDSAMYFCASREGASSNQPQHFGDGTRLSIL.

The J gene is TRBJ2-3, the V gene TRBV19; 8 bases map to TRBD1. Trimming at V came to 3 bases and at J to 5 bases, leaving 7 bases not matched to a gene. The CDR3 runs to 15 residues. Germline V CDR1 and CDR2: LNHDA, SQIVND (reference sequence). The CDR3 sequence is CASSIIQGAKDTQYF. DNA of the CDR3: TGTGCCAGTAGTATTATTCAGGGGGCGAAAGATACGCAGTATTTT.

The J gene is TRBJ1-6, the V gene TRBV6-5, with 7 bases fitting TRBD1. This CDR3 has 14 amino acids. The germline CDR1 and CDR2 sequences are MNHEY and SVGAGI. After removal of 6 bases from V and 7 bases from J, the junction contained 6 bases not matched to a gene. In nucleotides, the CDR3 is TGTGCCAGCAGCTCCGGGACAGCCAATTCACCCCTCCACTTT. It yields the protein CASSSGTANSPLHF.

The V call is TRBV18, the J call TRBJ2-2; 7 positions match TRBD1. Germline V gives CDR1 KGHSH, CDR2 LQKENI. J gave up 7 bases and V 4 bases, and 6 bases lay outside the gene matches. The CDR3 totals 14 residues. The CDR3 spells CASSQGAFGGELFF. As DNA, the CDR3 is TGTGCCAGCTCACAGGGGGCCTTCGGCGGGGAGCTGTTTTTT.

This chain connects TRBV24-1 to TRBJ1-2, with D perhaps TRBD1 (6 bases). Germline V gives CDR1 KGHDR, CDR2 SFDVKD. The CDR3 is 15 amino acids. The V gene lost 5 bases and the J gene lost 8 bases, with 20 bases spanning the gap. This CDR3 reads CATSAAPQGLGGYTF. The CDR3 DNA reads TGTGCCACCAGTGCAGCGCCACAGGGACTAGGGGGCTACACCTTC.

The V gene is TRBV7-2, the J gene TRBJ2-1; 8 bases are a match to TRBD2. Germline CDR1 SGHTA, CDR2 FQGNSA. The ends lost 7 bases at V and 5 bases at J; junction bases unmatched: 7. The CDR3 sequence is 14 residues long. The CDR3 DNA sequence: TGTGCCAGCAACGCCGGGGGGGCCGACAATGAGCAGTTCTTC. It translates to CASNAGGADNEQFF.

The chain has TRBV5-1 and TRBJ1-4, with D tentatively TRBD1 (5 bases). The CDR3 extends over 15 amino acids. Trimming removed 4 bases at V and 8 bases at J, with 18 bases between. The germline V gene has CDR1 SGHRS and CDR2 YFSETQ. DNA of the CDR3: TGCGCCAGCAGCCCAGAACAGTTGACAGCGGAAAAACTGTTTTTT. It is translated as CASSPEQLTAEKLFF.

This clone was counted a single time. The V and J genes are TRBV14 and TRBJ2-1; 7 bases align to TRBD1. The CDR3 loop spans 13 amino acids. V lost 1 base to trimming and J lost 7 bases; unmatched junction nucleotides: 1. The germline V gene encodes CDR1 SGHDN and CDR2 FVKESK. Here the CDR3 DNA reads TGTGCCAGCAGCCAAGCCAGGGGGAATGAGCAGTTCTTC. Amino acids: CASSQARGNEQFF. Filled out from reference TRBV14 and TRBJ2-1, the complete variable domain reads EAGVTQFPSHSVIEKGQTVTLRCDPISGHDNLYWYRRVMGKEIKFLLHFVKESKQDESGMPNNRFLAERTGGTYSTLKVQPAELEDSGVYFCASSQARGNEQFFGPGTRLTVL.

This clone has just a few counts. This sequence joins TRBV15 and TRBJ1-6, with 7 bases that match TRBD1. With V trimmed by 0 bases and J by 7 bases, 6 bases remained unmatched. The CDR3 extends over 16 amino acids. Looked up from germline, CDR1 is LNHNV and CDR2 is YYDKDF (reference sequence). The DNA for the CDR3 is TGTGCCACCAGCAGAGACTCGACAGGGCACAATTCACCCCTCCACTTT. This encodes CATSRDSTGHNSPLHF.